A selection of T cell receptor beta chains follows, all from one sample in a study of T cell repertoires in cytomegalovirus infection. No antigen is known for these receptors. In TCRdb, the reads were re-called with MiXCR into one record per CDR3 protein. The sample records 650,000 to 900,000 distinct CDR3 sequences, roughly 28% being singletons. The sample in question was cultured CD8+ T cells from PBMCs, obtained from culture after CMV antigen stimulation. The receptors derive from a human donor in good health (CMV status not recorded). Some clones in this sample may be carry-over from other donors' samples. Each CDR3 is given with its conserved first and last residue. Fields, in order: CDR3 DNA, CDR3 protein, clone size, V gene, D gene, J gene. A D gene is named only where the DNA matches it firmly. A row's size may be missing; if present it is once, few, many or a size class.

CDR3 DNA: TGTGCCAGTAGTATAGTGGCGAGCGGGGGCGCCCGCACCGGGGAGCTGTTTTTT; CDR3 protein: CASSIVASGGARTGELFF; clone size: .; V gene: TRBV19; D gene: TRBD2; J gene: TRBJ2-2
CDR3 DNA: TGTGCCAGCTTAACTACAGCTCAAGCCTACAATGAGCAGTTCTTC; CDR3 protein: CASLTTAQAYNEQFF; clone size: many; V gene: TRBV12-3/TRBV12-4; D gene: .; J gene: TRBJ2-1
CDR3 DNA: TGCGCCAGCAGCCAAGAAGTGGTACTAGCGGGCGGGGATGAGCAGTTCTTC; CDR3 protein: CASSQEVVLAGGDEQFF; clone size: .; V gene: TRBV4-1; D gene: TRBD2; J gene: TRBJ2-1
CDR3 DNA: TGTGCCAGCAGTGTCTTCGGCAGGGAAGAGTTCTTC; CDR3 protein: CASSVFGREEFF; clone size: few; V gene: TRBV6-2/TRBV6-3; D gene: .; J gene: TRBJ2-1
CDR3 DNA: TGTGCCAGTAGTATACGAGGAGATTTCAGGGGGGCCCAGTACTTC; CDR3 protein: CASSIRGDFRGAQYF; clone size: few; V gene: TRBV19; D gene: .; J gene: TRBJ2-5
CDR3 DNA: TGCAGCGTTGAATCAACTAATGACAGGTCGACTGAAGCTTTCTTT; CDR3 protein: CSVESTNDRSTEAFF; clone size: .; V gene: TRBV29-1; D gene: .; J gene: TRBJ1-1
CDR3 DNA: TGTGCCAGCAGTTGGGGAGGGGCGCGTCAGCCCCAGCATTTT; CDR3 protein: CASSWGGARQPQHF; clone size: .; V gene: TRBV27; D gene: .; J gene: TRBJ1-5
CDR3 DNA: TGTGCCAGCAGTTACAAGGGACTAGCGGGCCCTCGGGGAGAGACCCAGTACTTC; CDR3 protein: CASSYKGLAGPRGETQYF; clone size: .; V gene: TRBV6-2/TRBV6-3; D gene: TRBD2; J gene: TRBJ2-5
CDR3 DNA: TGTGCCAGCAGGAGGACAGTCGGAGGTGGCACTGAAGCTTTCTTT; CDR3 protein: CASRRTVGGGTEAFF; clone size: .; V gene: TRBV6-5; D gene: .; J gene: TRBJ1-1
CDR3 DNA: TGCGCCAGCAGCCTGACGAGGATGAGGAAGAACACTGAAGCTTTCTTT; CDR3 protein: CASSLTRMRKNTEAFF; clone size: .; V gene: TRBV5-1; D gene: .; J gene: TRBJ1-1
CDR3 DNA: TGTGCCAGCTTCCCAGGACAGGAGTTTAGTGGCACTGAAGCTTTCTTT; CDR3 protein: CASFPGQEFSGTEAFF; clone size: .; V gene: TRBV5-3; D gene: TRBD1; J gene: TRBJ1-1
CDR3 DNA: TGTGCCAGCAGCTTAGATCAGGGCGCCTCTGGAAACACCATATATTTT; CDR3 protein: CASSLDQGASGNTIYF; clone size: many; V gene: TRBV7-2; D gene: .; J gene: TRBJ1-3
CDR3 DNA: TGTGCCAGCAGTCCCTTAGCGGGGGCCCCGGACGGGGAGCTGTTTTTT; CDR3 protein: CASSPLAGAPDGELFF; clone size: .; V gene: TRBV27; D gene: TRBD2; J gene: TRBJ2-2
CDR3 DNA: TGTGCCAGCAGCTTAGTGGGAGGGGCAGGGGGCAATTACAATGAGCAGTTCTTC; CDR3 protein: CASSLVGGAGGNYNEQFF; clone size: .; V gene: TRBV7-2; D gene: .; J gene: TRBJ2-1
CDR3 DNA: TGTGCCAGCAGCCCCCGGGACAGGGTCACCGGGGAGCTGTTTTTT; CDR3 protein: CASSPRDRVTGELFF; clone size: few; V gene: TRBV27; D gene: TRBD1; J gene: TRBJ2-2
CDR3 DNA: TGCAGTGCTAGAGTACAGCCTAATCAGCCCCAGCATTTT; CDR3 protein: CSARVQPNQPQHF; clone size: .; V gene: TRBV20-1; D gene: .; J gene: TRBJ1-5
CDR3 DNA: TGTGCCAGCAGTTTAGGCTGGGGGGAGGCTGAGTTCTTC; CDR3 protein: CASSLGWGEAEFF; clone size: few; V gene: TRBV12-3/TRBV12-4; D gene: .; J gene: TRBJ2-1
CDR3 DNA: TGTGCCAGCAGCCCCCGGGGTTCTGACAAAAACATTCAGTACTTC; CDR3 protein: CASSPRGSDKNIQYF; clone size: many; V gene: TRBV7-9; D gene: .; J gene: TRBJ2-4
CDR3 DNA: TGTGCCAGCAGTTTAGGGCAGGGGAAGAACGAGCAGTACTTC; CDR3 protein: CASSLGQGKNEQYF; clone size: few; V gene: TRBV27; D gene: .; J gene: TRBJ2-7
CDR3 DNA: TGCGCCAGCAGACAATCCGCAGATACGCAGTATTTT; CDR3 protein: CASRQSADTQYF; clone size: .; V gene: TRBV10-2; D gene: .; J gene: TRBJ2-3
CDR3 DNA: TGTGCCAGCAGACGTAATAGGGGGGCAGGGAAGCTGGTGGCCAAAAACATTCAGTACTTC; CDR3 protein: CASRRNRGAGKLVAKNIQYF; clone size: many; V gene: TRBV7-8; D gene: .; J gene: TRBJ2-4
CDR3 DNA: TGTGCCAGCAGCTTAGAGGGACTCCGACCGGAGCAGTACTTC; CDR3 protein: CASSLEGLRPEQYF; clone size: few; V gene: TRBV7-9; D gene: .; J gene: TRBJ2-7
CDR3 DNA: TGTGCCAGCAGTTTATTAATGGGTCAAAGCACTGAAGCTTTCTTT; CDR3 protein: CASSLLMGQSTEAFF; clone size: once; V gene: TRBV27; D gene: .; J gene: TRBJ1-1
CDR3 DNA: TGTGCTAGCAGCTATGGGACCGGACCTAATGAAAAACTGTTTTTT; CDR3 protein: CASSYGTGPNEKLFF; clone size: many; V gene: TRBV7-7; D gene: .; J gene: TRBJ1-4
CDR3 DNA: TGTGCCAGCAGCTCCGGACCTACCCATTCCATGAACACTGAAGCTTTCTTT; CDR3 protein: CASSSGPTHSMNTEAFF; clone size: .; V gene: TRBV5-6; D gene: .; J gene: TRBJ1-1
CDR3 DNA: TGTGCCAGCAGCTGGACCTCTCGGACCTACAATGAGCAGTTCTTC; CDR3 protein: CASSWTSRTYNEQFF; clone size: .; V gene: TRBV6-6; D gene: .; J gene: TRBJ2-1
CDR3 DNA: TGTGCCAGCACGCTCCTAACCGGGGCTAGCGGGGGGACAGCCAAAAACATTCAGTACTTC; CDR3 protein: CASTLLTGASGGTAKNIQYF; clone size: few; V gene: TRBV7-9; D gene: TRBD2; J gene: TRBJ2-4
CDR3 DNA: TGTGCCAGCAGCTTAGTGGCGGGGGGGCCTCGGGATGAGCAGTTCTTC; CDR3 protein: CASSLVAGGPRDEQFF; clone size: .; V gene: TRBV7-3; D gene: TRBD2; J gene: TRBJ2-1
CDR3 DNA: TGTGCCAGTAGTGCGGGACTAGCGGGGGGGATCCAAGAGACCCAGTACTTC; CDR3 protein: CASSAGLAGGIQETQYF; clone size: few; V gene: TRBV19; D gene: TRBD2; J gene: TRBJ2-5
CDR3 DNA: TGTGCCAGCAGCCCAACCCACCTCTGGAGGGGGCCCAAAAACATTCAGTACTTC; CDR3 protein: CASSPTHLWRGPKNIQYF; clone size: few; V gene: TRBV7-9; D gene: .; J gene: TRBJ2-4
CDR3 DNA: TGTGCCAGCAGCCCGAATATAGGACTAGCGGGGTCCTACGAGCAGTACTTC; CDR3 protein: CASSPNIGLAGSYEQYF; clone size: many; V gene: TRBV7-6; D gene: TRBD2; J gene: TRBJ2-7
CDR3 DNA: TGTGCCAGCAGTCAGATTGGCAATCAGCCCCAGCATTTT; CDR3 protein: CASSQIGNQPQHF; clone size: .; V gene: TRBV6-5; D gene: .; J gene: TRBJ1-5
CDR3 DNA: TGTGCCAGCAGCTTTGGGGTTCCCGGGGAGCTGTTTTTT; CDR3 protein: CASSFGVPGELFF; clone size: many; V gene: TRBV7-6; D gene: .; J gene: TRBJ2-2